This entry is about one TCR beta chain. The record originates from a study of blood T cell repertoires in COVID-19. Study-level background: Samples taken during acute and convalescent COVID-19 were collected in the United States, Italy and Spain. In each case, the material was cDNA or gDNA derived from T cells, B-cell-depleted T cells, or PBMCs.

This CDR3 is 19 amino acids long. The V gene end was trimmed by 5 bases and the J gene end by 4 bases; junction bases not matched to a gene: 17. From germline, CDR1 is SGHTA and CDR2 FQGTGA. Per the original data handling: The authors estimated nucleated cell counts from reference gene primer amplification. Clones were sequenced by immunoSEQ multiplex PCR, and TCRdb holds only the in-frame ones, with some missing. D and trimming were read from the DNA, whereas the V and J calls and clone size are those reported in that table. The table shows roughly 140,000 clones, with almost 90% occurring only once.

The sample consisted of peripheral blood. The J gene is TRBJ2-1, the V gene TRBV7-3; TRBD2 agrees at 10 bases. The receptor was derived from a human donor in a cohort sampled during active COVID-19. The CDR3 DNA reads TGTGCCAGCAGCCCCCGGGGTGGGTCTAGCGGGGGCTTATACAATGAGCAGTTCTTC. This gives the protein CASSPRGGSSGGLYNEQFF.